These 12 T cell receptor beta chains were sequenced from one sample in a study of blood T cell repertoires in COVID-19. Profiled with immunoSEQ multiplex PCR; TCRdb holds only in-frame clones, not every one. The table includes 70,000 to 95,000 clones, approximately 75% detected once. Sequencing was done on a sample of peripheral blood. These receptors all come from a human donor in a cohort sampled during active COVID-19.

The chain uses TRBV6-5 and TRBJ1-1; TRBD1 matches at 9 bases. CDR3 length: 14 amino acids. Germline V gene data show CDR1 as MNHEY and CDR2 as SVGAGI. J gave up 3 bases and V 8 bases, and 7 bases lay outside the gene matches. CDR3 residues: CASGTGSLDTEAFF. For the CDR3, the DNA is TGTGCCAGCGGGACAGGGAGCCTGGACACTGAAGCTTTCTTT.

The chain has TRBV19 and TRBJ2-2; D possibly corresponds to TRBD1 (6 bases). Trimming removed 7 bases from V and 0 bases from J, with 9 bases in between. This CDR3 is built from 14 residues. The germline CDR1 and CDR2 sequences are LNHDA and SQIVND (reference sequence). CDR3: CASNRATNTGELFF. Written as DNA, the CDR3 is TGTGCCAGTAACAGGGCAACGAACACCGGGGAGCTGTTTTTT.

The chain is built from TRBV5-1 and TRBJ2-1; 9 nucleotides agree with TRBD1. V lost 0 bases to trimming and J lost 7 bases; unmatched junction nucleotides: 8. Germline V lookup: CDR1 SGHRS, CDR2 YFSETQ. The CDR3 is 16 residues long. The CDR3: CASSLDGTGSINEQFF. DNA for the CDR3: TGCGCCAGCAGCTTGGACGGGACAGGGAGTATAAATGAGCAGTTCTTC.

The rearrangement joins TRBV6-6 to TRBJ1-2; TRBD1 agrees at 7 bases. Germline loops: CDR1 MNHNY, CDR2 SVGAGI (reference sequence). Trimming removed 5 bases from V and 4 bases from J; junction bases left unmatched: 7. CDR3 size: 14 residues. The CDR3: CASSTIRDSYGYTF. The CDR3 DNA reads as TGTGCCAGCAGTACAATTCGGGACAGCTATGGCTACACCTTC.

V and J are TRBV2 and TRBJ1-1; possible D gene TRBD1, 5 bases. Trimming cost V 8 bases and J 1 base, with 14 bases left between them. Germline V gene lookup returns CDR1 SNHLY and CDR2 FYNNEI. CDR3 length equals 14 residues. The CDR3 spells CASVYGGPNTEAFF. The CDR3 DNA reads TGTGCCAGCGTTTACGGGGGTCCGAACACTGAAGCTTTCTTT. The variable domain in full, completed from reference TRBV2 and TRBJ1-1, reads EPEVTQTPSHQVTQMGQEVILRCVPISNHLYFYWYRQILGQKVEFLVSFYNNEISEKSEIFDDQFSVERPDGSNFTLKIRSTKLEDSAMYFCASVYGGPNTEAFFGQGTRLTVV.

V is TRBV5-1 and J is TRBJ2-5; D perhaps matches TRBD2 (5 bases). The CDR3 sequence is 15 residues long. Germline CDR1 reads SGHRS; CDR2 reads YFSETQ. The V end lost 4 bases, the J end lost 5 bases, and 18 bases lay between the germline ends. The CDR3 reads CASSLEAEVGETQYF. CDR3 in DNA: TGCGCCAGCAGCCTGGAGGCGGAGGTCGGCGAGACCCAGTACTTC.

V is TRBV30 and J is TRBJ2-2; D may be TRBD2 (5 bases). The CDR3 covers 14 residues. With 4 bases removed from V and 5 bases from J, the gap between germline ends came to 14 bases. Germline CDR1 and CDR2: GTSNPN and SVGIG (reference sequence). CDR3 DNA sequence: TGTGCCTGGACCAGGTCAAGAGGGACCGGGGAGCTGTTTTTT. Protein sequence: CAWTRSRGTGELFF. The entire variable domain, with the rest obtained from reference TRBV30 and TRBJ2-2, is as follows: SQTIHQWPATLVQPVGSPLSLECTVEGTSNPNLYWYRQAAGRGLQLLFYSVGIGQISSEVPQNLSASRPQDRQFILSSKKLLLSDSGFYLCAWTRSRGTGELFFGEGSRLTVL.

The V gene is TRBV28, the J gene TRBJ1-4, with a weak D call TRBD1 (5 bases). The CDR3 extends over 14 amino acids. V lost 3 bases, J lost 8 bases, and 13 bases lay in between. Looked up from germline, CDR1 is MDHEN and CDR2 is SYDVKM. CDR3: CASSFSGGREKLFF. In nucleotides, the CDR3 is TGTGCCAGCAGTTTTTCGGGGGGGAGGGAAAAACTGTTTTTT.

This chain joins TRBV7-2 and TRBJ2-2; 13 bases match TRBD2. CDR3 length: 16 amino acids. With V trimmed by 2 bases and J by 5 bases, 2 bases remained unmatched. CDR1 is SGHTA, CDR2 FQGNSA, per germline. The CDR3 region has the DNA TGTGCCAGCAGCTTAACTAGCGGGGGGGTAACCGGGGAGCTGTTTTTT. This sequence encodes CASSLTSGGVTGELFF.

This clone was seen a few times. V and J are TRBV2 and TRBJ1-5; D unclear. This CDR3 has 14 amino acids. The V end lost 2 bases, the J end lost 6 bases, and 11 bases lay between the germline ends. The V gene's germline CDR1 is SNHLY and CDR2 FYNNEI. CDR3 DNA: TGTGCCAGCAGTGAAATCAGTGCCGCTCAGCCCCAGCATTTT. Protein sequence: CASSEISAAQPQHF.

The CDR3 region is CASSPRGGTVKEAFF. As DNA, the CDR3 is TGTGCCAGCAGCCCCCGGGGGGGGACAGTTAAAGAAGCTTTCTTT. The chain recombines TRBV7-2 with TRBJ1-1, with TRBD1 identical over 7 bases. V gave up 5 bases and J gave up 8 bases; unmatched junction bases: 14. The length of the CDR3 is 15 residues. Germline values: CDR1 SGHTA, CDR2 FQGNSA. The complete variable domain, with remaining parts taken from reference TRBV7-2 and TRBJ1-1, reads GAGVSQSPSNKVTEKGKDVELRCDPISGHTALYWYRQSLGQGLEFLIYFQGNSAPDKSGLPSDRFSAERTGGSVSTLTIQRTQQEDSAVYLCASSPRGGTVKEAFFGQGTRLTVV.

The CDR3 DNA reads TGCGCCAGCAGCTTGTGGTTAGCGGGGGACCAAGAGACCCAGTACTTC. It yields the protein CASSLWLAGDQETQYF. The rearrangement links TRBV5-1 to TRBJ2-5, with 9 bases fitting TRBD2. Germline V lookup: CDR1 SGHRS, CDR2 YFSETQ. V was clipped by 1 base and J by 0 bases; unmatched bases: 4. The CDR3 spans 16 residues.